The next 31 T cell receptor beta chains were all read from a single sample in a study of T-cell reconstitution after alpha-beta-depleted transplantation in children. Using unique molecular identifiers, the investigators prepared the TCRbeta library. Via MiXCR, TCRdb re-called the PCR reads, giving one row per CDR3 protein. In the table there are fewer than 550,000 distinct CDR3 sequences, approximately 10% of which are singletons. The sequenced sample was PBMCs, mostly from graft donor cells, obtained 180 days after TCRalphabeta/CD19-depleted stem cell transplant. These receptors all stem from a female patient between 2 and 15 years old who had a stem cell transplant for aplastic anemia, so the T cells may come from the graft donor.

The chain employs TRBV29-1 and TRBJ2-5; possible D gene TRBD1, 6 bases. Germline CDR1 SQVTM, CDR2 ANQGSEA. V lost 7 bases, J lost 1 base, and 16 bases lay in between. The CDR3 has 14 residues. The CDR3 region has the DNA TGCAGCGCTGGGGTCGGACAGTTCCAAGAGACCCAGTACTTC. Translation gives CSAGVGQFQETQYF. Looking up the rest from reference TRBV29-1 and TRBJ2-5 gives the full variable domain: SAVISQKPSRDICQRGTSLTIQCQVDSQVTMMFWYRQQPGQSLTLIATANQGSEATYESGFVIDKFPISRPNLTFSTLTVSNMSPEDSSIYLCSAGVGQFQETQYFGPGTRLLVL.

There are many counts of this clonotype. The CDR3 reads CAIRRDGNNSPLHF. CDR3 bases: TGTGCCATCAGACGGGACGGTAATAATTCACCCCTCCACTTT. The genes are TRBV10-3 and TRBJ1-6; TRBD1 is a possible D gene (5 bases). The CDR3 length is 14 residues. Germline V gives CDR1 ENHRY, CDR2 SYGVKD. V shed 6 bases and J shed 5 bases, with 11 bases lying between them.

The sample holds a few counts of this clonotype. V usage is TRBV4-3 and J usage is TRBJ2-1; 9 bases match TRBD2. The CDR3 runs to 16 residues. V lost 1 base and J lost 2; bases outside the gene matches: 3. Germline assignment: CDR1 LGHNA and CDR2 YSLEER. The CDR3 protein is CASSQAPSGTYNEQFF. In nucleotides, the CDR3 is TGCGCCAGCAGCCAAGCCCCTAGCGGGACCTACAATGAGCAGTTCTTC.

CDR3 bases: TGTGCCAGCAGCTTCCTACCGGCCTACTCAACTAATGAAAAACTGTTTTTT. Translated: CASSFLPAYSTNEKLFF. This chain connects TRBV3-1 to TRBJ1-4; unclear D gene. Germline V gene lookup returns CDR1 LGHDT and CDR2 YNNKEL (reference sequence). The CDR3 is made up of 17 amino acids. Between the trimmed V and J ends, which lost 5 bases and 0 bases, there was a span of 16 bases.

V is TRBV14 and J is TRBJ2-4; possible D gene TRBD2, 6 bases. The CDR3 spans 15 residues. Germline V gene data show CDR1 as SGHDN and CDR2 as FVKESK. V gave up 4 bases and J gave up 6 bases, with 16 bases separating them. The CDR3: CASSPGTGSLNIQYF. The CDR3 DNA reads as TGTGCCAGCAGCCCAGGTACCGGGAGCCTAAACATTCAGTACTTC.

CDR3 coding DNA: TGTGCCAGCATAAAACGGGGCAGTGTTGGAAACACCATATATTTT. Encoded protein: CASIKRGSVGNTIYF. This sequence joins TRBV12-3 or TRBV12-4 and TRBJ1-3; D may be TRBD1 (5 bases). The CDR3 loop spans 15 amino acids. The V end lost 7 bases, the J end lost 3 bases, and 16 bases lay between the germline ends.

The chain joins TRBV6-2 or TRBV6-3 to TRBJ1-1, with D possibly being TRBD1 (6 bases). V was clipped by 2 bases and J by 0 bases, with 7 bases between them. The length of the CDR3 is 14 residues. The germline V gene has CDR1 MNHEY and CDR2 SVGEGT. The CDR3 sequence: CASSYGGMNTEAFF. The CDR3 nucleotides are TGTGCCAGCAGTTACGGGGGCATGAACACTGAAGCTTTCTTT.

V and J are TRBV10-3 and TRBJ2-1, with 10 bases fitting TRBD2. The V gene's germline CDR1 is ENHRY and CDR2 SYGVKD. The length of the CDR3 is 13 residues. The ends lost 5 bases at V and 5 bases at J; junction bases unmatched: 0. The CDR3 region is CAISLAGDNEQFF. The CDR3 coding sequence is TGTGCCATCAGTCTAGCGGGAGACAATGAGCAGTTCTTC.

CDR3 residues: CSARPVDRAWGNTGELFF. CDR3 sequence (DNA): TGCAGTGCTAGACCTGTTGACAGGGCGTGGGGGAACACCGGGGAGCTGTTTTTT. The chain uses TRBV20-1 and TRBJ2-2; 7 positions agree with TRBD1. This CDR3 has 18 amino acids. Per the germline V gene, CDR1 is DFQATT and CDR2 is SNEGSKA (reference sequence). After removal of 2 bases from V and 1 base from J, the junction contained 13 bases not matched to a gene.

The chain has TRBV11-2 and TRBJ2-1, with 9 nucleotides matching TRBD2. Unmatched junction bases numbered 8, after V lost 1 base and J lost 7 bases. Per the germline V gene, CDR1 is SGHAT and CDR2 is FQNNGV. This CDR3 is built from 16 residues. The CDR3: CASSLADSGRGNEQFF. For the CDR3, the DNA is TGTGCCAGCAGCTTAGCGGATAGCGGGAGAGGTAATGAGCAGTTCTTC.

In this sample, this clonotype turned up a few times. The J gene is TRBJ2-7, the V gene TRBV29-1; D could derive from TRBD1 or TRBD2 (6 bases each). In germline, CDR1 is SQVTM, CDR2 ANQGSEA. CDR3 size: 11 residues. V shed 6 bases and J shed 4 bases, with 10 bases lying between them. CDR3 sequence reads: CSVWGAYEQYF. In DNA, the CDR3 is TGCAGCGTCTGGGGGGCGTACGAGCAGTACTTC.

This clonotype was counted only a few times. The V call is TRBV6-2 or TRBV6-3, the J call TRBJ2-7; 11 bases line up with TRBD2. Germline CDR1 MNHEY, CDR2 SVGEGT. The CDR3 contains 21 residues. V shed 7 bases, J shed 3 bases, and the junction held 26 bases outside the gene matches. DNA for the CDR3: TGTGCCAGCATTACCCCGACCGTCGGGACTAGCGGCTTTCCCACCTTCTACGAGCAGTACTTC. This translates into CASITPTVGTSGFPTFYEQYF.

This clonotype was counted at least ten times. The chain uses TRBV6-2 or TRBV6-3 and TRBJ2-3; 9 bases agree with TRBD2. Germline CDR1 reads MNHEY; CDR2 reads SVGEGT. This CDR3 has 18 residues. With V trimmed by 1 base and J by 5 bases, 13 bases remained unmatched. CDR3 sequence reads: CASSYLAVAGAGEDTQYF. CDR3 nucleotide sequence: TGTGCCAGCAGTTACTTGGCCGTAGCGGGGGCCGGGGAAGATACGCAGTATTTT.

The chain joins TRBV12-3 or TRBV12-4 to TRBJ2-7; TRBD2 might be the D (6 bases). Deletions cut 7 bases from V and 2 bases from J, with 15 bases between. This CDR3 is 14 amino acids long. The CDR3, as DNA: TGTGCCAGCACCCACGGAGGGAAAGCCTACGAGCAGTACTTC. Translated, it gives CASTHGGKAYEQYF.

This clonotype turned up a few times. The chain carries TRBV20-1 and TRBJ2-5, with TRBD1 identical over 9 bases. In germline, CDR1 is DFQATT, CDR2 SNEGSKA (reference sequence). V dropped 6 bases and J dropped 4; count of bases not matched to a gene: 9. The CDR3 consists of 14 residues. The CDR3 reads CSAAGTGYLETQYF. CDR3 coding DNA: TGCAGTGCGGCCGGGACAGGGTACTTAGAGACCCAGTACTTC.

CDR3 protein: CASSLDTISFLRGGETQYF. The CDR3 coding sequence is TGCGCCAGCAGCCTGGATACCATCTCCTTCCTGCGCGGCGGAGAGACCCAGTACTTC. The rearrangement joins TRBV4-3 to TRBJ2-5; no firm D call. The CDR3 is 19 residues long. V lost 4 bases to trimming and J lost 4 bases, with 28 bases between them. Per germline, CDR1 LGHNA and CDR2 YSLEER.

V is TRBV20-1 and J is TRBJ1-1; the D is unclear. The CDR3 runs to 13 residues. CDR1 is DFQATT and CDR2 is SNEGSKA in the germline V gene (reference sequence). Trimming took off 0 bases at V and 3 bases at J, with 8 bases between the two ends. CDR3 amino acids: CSAREGRDTEAFF. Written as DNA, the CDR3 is TGCAGTGCTAGAGAAGGGAGGGACACTGAAGCTTTCTTT.

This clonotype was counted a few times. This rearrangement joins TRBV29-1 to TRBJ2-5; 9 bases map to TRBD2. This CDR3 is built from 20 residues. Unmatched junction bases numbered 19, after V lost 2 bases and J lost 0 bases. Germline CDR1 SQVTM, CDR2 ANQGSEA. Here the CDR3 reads CSVESLAGSPRVSYQETQYF. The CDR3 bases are TGCAGCGTTGAATCCCTAGCGGGGTCCCCAAGGGTTTCGTACCAAGAGACCCAGTACTTC.

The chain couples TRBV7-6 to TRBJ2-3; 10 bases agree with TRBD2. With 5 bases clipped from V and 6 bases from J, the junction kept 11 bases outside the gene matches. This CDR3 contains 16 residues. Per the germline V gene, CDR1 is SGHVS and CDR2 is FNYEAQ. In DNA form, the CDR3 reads TGTGCCAGCAGCCCGCAGGCTAGCGGGAGTACGGATACGCAGTATTTT. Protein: CASSPQASGSTDTQYF. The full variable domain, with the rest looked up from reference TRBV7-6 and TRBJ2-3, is GAGVSQSPRYKVTKRGQDVALRCDPISGHVSLYWYRQALGQGPEFLTYFNYEAQQDKSGLPNDRFSAERPEGSISTLTIQRTEQRDSAMYRCASSPQASGSTDTQYFGPGTRLTVL.

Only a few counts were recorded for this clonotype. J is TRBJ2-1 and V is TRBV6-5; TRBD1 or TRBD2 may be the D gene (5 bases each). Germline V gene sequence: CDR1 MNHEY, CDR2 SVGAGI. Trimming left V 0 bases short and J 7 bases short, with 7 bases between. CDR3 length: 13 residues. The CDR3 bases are TGTGCCAGCAGTTACTCGAGGGGAAATGAGCAGTTCTTC. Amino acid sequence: CASSYSRGNEQFF.

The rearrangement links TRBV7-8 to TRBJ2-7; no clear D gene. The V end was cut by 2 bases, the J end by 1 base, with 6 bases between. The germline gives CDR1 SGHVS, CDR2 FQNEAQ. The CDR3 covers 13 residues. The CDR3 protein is CASSLLGSYEQYF. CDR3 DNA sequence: TGTGCCAGCAGCTTATTAGGGTCCTACGAGCAGTACTTC. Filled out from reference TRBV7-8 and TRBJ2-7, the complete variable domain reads GAGVSQSPRYKVAKRGQDVALRCDPISGHVSLFWYQQALGQGPEFLTYFQNEAQLDKSGLPSDRFFAERPEGSVSTLKIQRTQQEDSAVYLCASSLLGSYEQYFGPGTRLTVT.

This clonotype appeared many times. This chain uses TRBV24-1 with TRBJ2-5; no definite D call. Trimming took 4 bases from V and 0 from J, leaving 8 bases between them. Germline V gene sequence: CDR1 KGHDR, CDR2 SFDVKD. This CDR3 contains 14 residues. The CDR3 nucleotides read TGTGCCACCAGTGAATGGAGTAACCAAGAGACCCAGTACTTC. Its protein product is CATSEWSNQETQYF.

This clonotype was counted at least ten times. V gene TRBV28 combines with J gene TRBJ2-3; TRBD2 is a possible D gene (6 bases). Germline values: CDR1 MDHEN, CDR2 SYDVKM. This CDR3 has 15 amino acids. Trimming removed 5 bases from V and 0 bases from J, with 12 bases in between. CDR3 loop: CASSLRSGSTDTQYF. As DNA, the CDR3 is TGTGCCAGCAGTCTCCGAAGCGGGAGCACAGATACGCAGTATTTT. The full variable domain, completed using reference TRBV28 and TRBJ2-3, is DVKVTQSSRYLVKRTGEKVFLECVQDMDHENMFWYRQDPGLGLRLIYFSYDVKMKEKGDIPEGYSVSREKKERFSLILESASTNQTSMYLCASSLRSGSTDTQYFGPGTRLTVL.

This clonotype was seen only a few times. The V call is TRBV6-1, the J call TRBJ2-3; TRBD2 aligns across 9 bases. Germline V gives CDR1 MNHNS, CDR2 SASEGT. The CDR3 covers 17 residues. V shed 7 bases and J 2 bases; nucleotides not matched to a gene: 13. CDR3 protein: CASTNNILAGNTDTQYF. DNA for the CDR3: TGTGCCAGCACCAACAACATTCTAGCGGGAAACACAGATACGCAGTATTTT.

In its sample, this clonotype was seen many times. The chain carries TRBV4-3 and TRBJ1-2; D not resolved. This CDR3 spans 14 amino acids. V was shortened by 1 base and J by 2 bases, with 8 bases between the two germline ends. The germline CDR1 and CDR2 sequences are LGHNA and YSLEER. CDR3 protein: CASSQGPENYGYTF. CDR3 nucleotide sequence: TGCGCCAGCAGCCAAGGACCGGAAAACTATGGCTACACCTTC.

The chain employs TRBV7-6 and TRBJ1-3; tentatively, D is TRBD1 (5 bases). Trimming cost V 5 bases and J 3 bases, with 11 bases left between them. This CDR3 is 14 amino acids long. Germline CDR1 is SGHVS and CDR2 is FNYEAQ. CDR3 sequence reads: CASSRAGGGNTIYF. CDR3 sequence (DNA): TGTGCCAGCAGCAGAGCGGGGGGTGGAAACACCATATATTTT. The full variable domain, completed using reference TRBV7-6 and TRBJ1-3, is GAGVSQSPRYKVTKRGQDVALRCDPISGHVSLYWYRQALGQGPEFLTYFNYEAQQDKSGLPNDRFSAERPEGSISTLTIQRTEQRDSAMYRCASSRAGGGNTIYFGEGSWLTVV.

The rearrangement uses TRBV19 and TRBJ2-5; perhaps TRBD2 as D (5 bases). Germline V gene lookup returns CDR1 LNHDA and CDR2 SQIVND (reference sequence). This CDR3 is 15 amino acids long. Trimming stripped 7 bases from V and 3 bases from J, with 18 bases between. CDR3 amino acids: CASNRNNPREETQYF. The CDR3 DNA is TGTGCCAGTAATAGAAACAACCCGAGGGAAGAGACCCAGTACTTC.

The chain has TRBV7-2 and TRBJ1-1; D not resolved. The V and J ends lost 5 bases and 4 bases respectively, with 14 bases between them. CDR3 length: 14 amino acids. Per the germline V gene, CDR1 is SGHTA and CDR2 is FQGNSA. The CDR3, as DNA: TGTGCCAGCAGCCCTAGCTGGGGAGGCACTGAAGCTTTCTTT. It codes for CASSPSWGGTEAFF.

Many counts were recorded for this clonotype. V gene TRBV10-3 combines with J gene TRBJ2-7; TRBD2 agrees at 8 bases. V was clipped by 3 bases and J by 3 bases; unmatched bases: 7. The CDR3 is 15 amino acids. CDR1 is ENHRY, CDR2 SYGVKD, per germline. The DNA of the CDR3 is TGTGCCATCAGTGATCGCGGGAGGCCTTTCTACGAGCAGTACTTC. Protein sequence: CAISDRGRPFYEQYF.

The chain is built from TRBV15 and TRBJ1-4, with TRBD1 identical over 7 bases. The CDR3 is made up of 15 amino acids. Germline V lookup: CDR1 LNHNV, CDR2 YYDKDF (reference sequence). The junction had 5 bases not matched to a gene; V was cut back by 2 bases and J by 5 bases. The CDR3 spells CATSRPGQTNEKLFF. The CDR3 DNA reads TGTGCCACCAGCAGACCGGGACAGACGAATGAAAAACTGTTTTTT.

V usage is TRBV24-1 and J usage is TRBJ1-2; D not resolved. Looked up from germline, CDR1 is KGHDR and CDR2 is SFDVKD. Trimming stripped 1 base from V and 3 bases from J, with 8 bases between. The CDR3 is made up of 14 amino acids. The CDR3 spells CATSDFEGYYGYTF. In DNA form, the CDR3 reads TGTGCCACCAGTGATTTTGAGGGCTACTATGGCTACACCTTC.